This TCR beta chain was found in a study of shared clonotypes between healthy human individuals. V lost 4 bases to trimming and J lost 0 bases; unmatched junction nucleotides: 1. This CDR3 is 14 amino acids long. Germline V gene lookup returns CDR1 SEHNR and CDR2 FQNEAQ (reference sequence). In the case of this clone: Its antigen is not known.

In the original workflow: Sequence data from immunoSEQ were junction-only and lacked quality scores; consequently, filtering differed. Only in-frame clones appear in the TCRdb table, and some are missing; sequencing was by immunoSEQ multiplex PCR. That table gives V, J and clone size, and the DNA gave D and trimming. Of 2 million to 2.5 million clones in the sample, 92% were seen once. Whole-study results and caveats: Only blood was sampled, and tissue TCR repertoires likely differ from blood ones. Generation probabilities of non-shared clonotypes were lower (relative to those shared by all four donors).

This receptor was identified in a man between 18 and 35 years old in good health. Some clones in this sample may be carry-over from other donors' samples. Sequencing used naive CD4+ T cells from PBMCs. Subset in this sample: CD45RA+ positively selected. The chain joins TRBV7-9 to TRBJ2-5; 8 bases agree with TRBD1. The chain's CDR3 is CASSWDRHQETQYF. CDR3 sequence (DNA): TGTGCCAGCAGCTGGGACAGGCACCAAGAGACCCAGTACTTC.